These 5 T cell receptor beta chains originate from one sample sequenced in a study of blood T cell repertoires in COVID-19. Profiled with immunoSEQ multiplex PCR; TCRdb holds only in-frame clones, not every one. In the table there are 180,000 or so clones, more than 75% of which are singletons. The source material was peripheral blood. The receptors were sampled from a woman aged 45-65 years with active or convalescent COVID-19.

The rearrangement links TRBV6-6 to TRBJ1-1; TRBD1 might be the D (6 bases). There are 13 residues in the CDR3. Looked up from germline, CDR1 is MNHNY and CDR2 is SVGAGI (reference sequence). V gave up 5 bases and J gave up 4 bases, with 11 bases separating them. The CDR3 sequence: CASSPGVSTEAFF. CDR3 sequence (DNA): TGTGCCAGCAGTCCAGGGGTTAGCACTGAAGCTTTCTTT.

The V gene is TRBV12-3 or TRBV12-4, the J gene TRBJ2-1; no clear D. This CDR3 has 11 amino acids. V gave up 6 bases and J gave up 7 bases, with 7 bases separating them. CDR3 coding DNA: TGTGCCAGCAGACAAAGAAATGAGCAGTTCTTC. Residues: CASRQRNEQFF.

The rearrangement links TRBV25-1 to TRBJ1-2; D gene unclear. Germline V CDR1 and CDR2: MGHDK, SYGVNS. V was pared by 2 bases and J by 2 bases, with 3 bases between. This CDR3 is 12 amino acids long. In DNA form, the CDR3 reads TGTGCCAGCAGTGAACGGAACTATGGCTACACCTTC. Encoded protein: CASSERNYGYTF.

The J gene is TRBJ1-4, the V gene TRBV27; 9 bases line up with TRBD1. This CDR3 is built from 15 residues. The V segment lost 3 bases and the J segment 8 bases; nucleotides outside the gene matches: 7. Germline V gives CDR1 MNHEY, CDR2 SMNVEV (reference sequence). The CDR3 here is CASSLSGTGLEKLFF. Here the CDR3 DNA reads TGTGCCAGCAGTTTGTCCGGGACAGGGTTGGAAAAACTGTTTTTT.

This chain uses TRBV5-1 with TRBJ1-4, with unresolved D. The CDR3 has 14 residues. Trimming shortened V by 3 bases and J by 3 bases, and 9 bases separated the two germline ends. The germline V gene has CDR1 SGHRS and CDR2 YFSETQ. CDR3 nucleotide sequence: TGCGCCAGCAGCTCCCCGCCGGCTAATGAAAAACTGTTTTTT. It yields the protein CASSSPPANEKLFF.